This TCR beta chain is drawn from a study of blood T cell repertoires in COVID-19. The overall study: The United States, Italy and Spain supplied acute and convalescent COVID-19 samples.

The CDR3 is 15 amino acids. CDR1 is WSHSY and CDR2 is SAAADI in the germline V gene. Trimming stripped 3 bases from V and 1 base from J, with 12 bases between. The study counted Cohort 3 donors as recovered given two negative PCRs, clearance, or symptom resolution. Per the original data handling: Cell counts per sample came from amplifying reference gene primers. Produced via immunoSEQ multiplex PCR; TCRdb's table is partial and in-frame only. V, J and clone size are taken as reported in that table, and D and trimming were inferred from the DNA itself. Among about 64,000 clones listed, approximately 90% were seen once.

The sample comprised PBMCs or T cells enriched from blood (not recorded which). The receptor comes from a middle-aged woman who had recovered from COVID-19. The rearrangement uses TRBV10-2 and TRBJ1-1; D unclear. In DNA, the CDR3 is TGCGCCAGCAGTGATGCGGCGGAGCCGAACACTGAAGCTTTCTTT. Translated: CASSDAAEPNTEAFF.